A single sample is the source of the 4 T cell receptor beta chains below, sequenced in a study of chemoradiotherapy in HPV16-positive cancers. Method: immunoSEQ multiplex PCR; TCRdb's copy keeps in-frame clones and lacks some. This sample yields 2,900 or so clones, of which roughly three quarters are seen a single time; roughly 13% belongs to the top ten. This sample was obtained from a patient who underwent chemoradiotherapy. These receptors all come from a human donor with HPV-associated anogenital cancer.

This clone was seen a handful of times. The V call is TRBV4-1, the J call TRBJ2-3; 11 bases line up with TRBD2. CDR1 is MGHRA, CDR2 YSYEKL, per germline. This CDR3 comprises 17 residues. J lost 11 bases, V lost 3 bases, and 16 bases had no gene match. The CDR3 sequence is CASSQIAGVAGGPKQYF. The CDR3 coding sequence is TGCGCCAGCAGCCAGATCGCCGGGGTAGCGGGGGGGCCCAAGCAGTATTTT.

The chain links TRBV11-2 to TRBJ2-7, with 7 bases that match TRBD2. Germline V lookup: CDR1 SGHAT, CDR2 FQNNGV. The V gene end was trimmed by 1 base and the J gene end by 6 bases; junction bases not matched to a gene: 9. This CDR3 is 15 amino acids long. CDR3: CASSLVAGTKGEQYF. In DNA form, the CDR3 reads TGTGCCAGCAGCTTAGTAGCAGGGACTAAAGGCGAGCAGTACTTC.

The CDR3 is CASSQGPGGSYNEQFF. As DNA, the CDR3 is TGCGCCAGCAGCCAAGGACCGGGCGGGAGCTACAATGAGCAGTTCTTC. V gene TRBV4-3 combines with J gene TRBJ2-1; 7 bases agree with TRBD2. Per germline, CDR1 LGHNA and CDR2 YSLEER. Losses at the gene ends were 1 base for V and 3 bases for J; bases not matched to a gene: 6. This CDR3 region has 16 residues.

The chain links TRBV28 to TRBJ1-2, with D unclear. Germline V CDR1 and CDR2: MDHEN, SYDVKM. This CDR3 contains 13 residues. The germline V and J ends were trimmed by 8 bases and 5 bases, with 15 bases remaining between them. The CDR3 spells CASSSGNEYGYTF. DNA for the CDR3: TGTGCCAGCTCCAGTGGCAACGAGTATGGCTACACCTTC.